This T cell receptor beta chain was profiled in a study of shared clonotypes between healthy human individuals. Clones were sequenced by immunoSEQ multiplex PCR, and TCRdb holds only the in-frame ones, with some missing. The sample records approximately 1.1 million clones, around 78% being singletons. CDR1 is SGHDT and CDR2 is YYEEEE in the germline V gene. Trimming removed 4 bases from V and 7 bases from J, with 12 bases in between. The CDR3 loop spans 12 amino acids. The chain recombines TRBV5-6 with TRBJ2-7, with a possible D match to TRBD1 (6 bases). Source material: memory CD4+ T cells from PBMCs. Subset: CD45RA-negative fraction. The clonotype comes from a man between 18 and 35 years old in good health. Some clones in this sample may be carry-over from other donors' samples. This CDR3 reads CASSPRRGEQYF. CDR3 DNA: TGTGCCAGCAGCCCCCGTAGGGGGGAGCAGTACTTC.